The 20 T cell receptor beta chains in this list originate from one sample, sequenced in a study of cytomegalovirus exposure and HLA in healthy donors. The PCR made use of 60 Vbeta and 13 Jbeta primers. This table comes from immunoSEQ multiplex PCR, and its TCRdb copy is limited to in-frame clones, with some not included. Of under 200,000 clones in the sample, around 80% were seen once. What was sequenced was PBMCs. The receptors shown here come from a middle-aged woman in good health and CMV-seronegative.

V usage is TRBV7-8 and J usage is TRBJ1-3, with TRBD1 identical over 8 bases. The CDR3 is 14 amino acids. The V segment lost 5 bases and the J segment 7 bases; nucleotides outside the gene matches: 7. Germline values: CDR1 SGHVS, CDR2 FQNEAQ. CDR3: CASSVQGVDNTIYF. CDR3 bases: TGTGCCAGCAGCGTACAGGGGGTAGATAACACCATATATTTT.

The rearrangement uses TRBV9 and TRBJ1-2; 7 bases are a match to TRBD1. V shed 3 bases and J 4 bases; nucleotides not matched to a gene: 9. CDR1 SGDLS and CDR2 YYNGEE come from the germline V gene. This CDR3 has 15 amino acids. The CDR3 protein is CASSANEGQLYGYTF. The DNA for the CDR3 is TGTGCCAGCAGCGCGAATGAGGGACAGCTCTATGGCTACACCTTC.

The chain joins TRBV29-1 to TRBJ2-7, with 7 positions matching TRBD2. This CDR3 spans 13 amino acids. V was clipped by 2 bases and J by 7 bases; unmatched bases: 8. Germline assignment: CDR1 SQVTM and CDR2 ANQGSEA. As DNA, the CDR3 is TGCAGCGTTGAACCGGGAGGAGTAGGAGAGCAGTACTTC. It codes for CSVEPGGVGEQYF.

The chain uses TRBV27 and TRBJ2-5; D is uncertain. The CDR3 totals 14 residues. Trimming left V 5 bases short and J 9 bases short, with 19 bases between. The V gene's germline CDR1 is MNHEY and CDR2 SMNVEV (reference sequence). The CDR3 loop is CASSPRPSGIAQYF. The CDR3 DNA reads as TGTGCCAGCAGTCCCCGGCCGTCAGGAATAGCCCAGTACTTC.

V gene TRBV10-3 combines with J gene TRBJ2-1; 9 bases line up with TRBD2. Germline V gives CDR1 ENHRY, CDR2 SYGVKD. Trimming cost V 6 bases and J 0 bases; bases outside gene matches: 0. The CDR3 loop spans 14 amino acids. The CDR3 protein is CAIRGLASYNEQFF. DNA for the CDR3: TGTGCCATCAGGGGACTAGCCTCCTACAATGAGCAGTTCTTC.

The chain carries TRBV2 and TRBJ2-2, with 14 bases identical to TRBD2. Germline trimming cut 4 bases from V and 3 bases from J; bases unmatched to any gene: 7. The length of the CDR3 is 18 residues. CDR1 SNHLY and CDR2 FYNNEI come from the germline V gene. CDR3 sequence: CASSGTSGGLGDTGELFF. The CDR3 coding sequence is TGTGCCAGCAGTGGGACTAGCGGGGGGTTAGGGGACACCGGGGAGCTGTTTTTT. The whole variable domain, remainder taken from reference TRBV2 and TRBJ2-2, is EPEVTQTPSHQVTQMGQEVILRCVPISNHLYFYWYRQILGQKVEFLVSFYNNEISEKSEIFDDQFSVERPDGSNFTLKIRSTKLEDSAMYFCASSGTSGGLGDTGELFFGEGSRLTVL.

V gene TRBV11-2 combines with J gene TRBJ2-5; TRBD1 might be the D (5 bases). TRBJ2-7 matches the DNA end more closely, so the J call is doubtful. The CDR3 has 12 amino acids. Per the germline V gene, CDR1 is SGHAT and CDR2 is FQNNGV. The CDR3: CASSLSGYEQYF. In nucleotides, the CDR3 is TGTGCCAGCAGCTTATCAGGGTACGAGCAGTACTTC.

This clone came up once. J is TRBJ2-3 and V is TRBV9; a weak D match, TRBD2 (5 bases). Germline CDR1 SGDLS, CDR2 YYNGEE. This CDR3 is built from 15 residues. Trimming left V 0 bases short and J 4 bases short, with 12 bases between. CDR3 region: CASSVALALPDTQYF. CDR3 coding DNA: TGTGCCAGCAGCGTAGCCCTAGCACTACCAGATACGCAGTATTTT.

The chain joins TRBV7-9 to TRBJ2-5; 8 positions agree with TRBD1. CDR1 and CDR2 from the germline V gene are SEHNR and FQNEAQ (reference sequence). Losses at the gene ends were 4 bases for V and 1 base for J; bases not matched to a gene: 8. The CDR3 has 16 residues. Here the CDR3 DNA reads TGTGCCAGCAGCTCTTTATCCGGGACAGGCCAAGAGACCCAGTACTTC. It translates to CASSSLSGTGQETQYF.

V usage is TRBV7-9 and J usage is TRBJ1-1; D is possibly TRBD1 (5 bases). Per the germline V gene, CDR1 is SEHNR and CDR2 is FQNEAQ (reference sequence). The CDR3 spans 12 residues. V lost 4 bases and J lost 10, with 13 bases in between. The CDR3 protein is CASSSLAGGAFF. The CDR3 DNA reads TGTGCCAGCAGCTCCTTGGCGGGGGGAGCTTTCTTT.

This clone was detected a few times. This chain uses TRBV2 with TRBJ2-1; perhaps TRBD1 as D (5 bases). The CDR3 is made up of 13 amino acids. Deletions cut 1 base from V and 11 bases from J, with 12 bases between. The germline gives CDR1 SNHLY, CDR2 FYNNEI. CDR3 residues: CASSEDAPGKQFF. The CDR3 DNA is TGTGCCAGCAGTGAAGATGCGCCAGGGAAGCAGTTCTTC.

This clone was seen only once. The chain links TRBV11-2 to TRBJ1-4; possible D gene TRBD1, 5 bases. Germline V CDR1 and CDR2: SGHAT, FQNNGV. The CDR3 runs to 15 residues. Trimming pared 1 base from V and 5 bases from J, leaving 11 bases between. DNA for the CDR3: TGTGCCAGCAGCTTAGGGGGTCAGGGAAATGAAAAACTGTTTTTT. This translates into CASSLGGQGNEKLFF.

This sequence joins TRBV5-6 and TRBJ2-5, with 7 bases fitting TRBD1. Germline lookup yields CDR1 SGHDT and CDR2 YYEEEE. Trimming cost V 0 bases and J 5 bases; bases outside gene matches: 7. This CDR3 spans 15 amino acids. The CDR3 region has the DNA TGTGCCAGCAGCTTGGGGCAGGGGGAAGGTGAGACCCAGTACTTC. It encodes CASSLGQGEGETQYF.

The chain is built from TRBV4-3 and TRBJ2-1, with D unresolved. The CDR3 runs to 15 residues. CDR1 and CDR2 from the germline V gene are LGHNA and YSLEER. Trimming took off 0 bases at V and 6 bases at J, with 12 bases between the two ends. CDR3: CASSQDRNAGNEQFF. CDR3 coding DNA: TGCGCCAGCAGCCAAGACCGTAATGCAGGCAATGAGCAGTTCTTC.

This clone occurred once. The rearrangement joins TRBV5-8 to TRBJ1-1; a possible D gene is TRBD1 (6 bases). This CDR3 has 18 residues. Looked up from germline, CDR1 is SGHTS and CDR2 is YDEGEE. Trimming shortened V by 4 bases and J by 0 bases, and 22 bases separated the two germline ends. The DNA of the CDR3 is TGTGCCAGCAGCACACACCGCACCACAGGGCTGCTGAACACTGAAGCTTTCTTT. This gives the protein CASSTHRTTGLLNTEAFF.

The chain uses TRBV7-9 and TRBJ1-1; 10 positions agree with TRBD1. Germline V CDR1 and CDR2: SEHNR, FQNEAQ (reference sequence). V lost 3 bases and J lost 11; bases outside the gene matches: 12. There are 15 residues in the CDR3. DNA of the CDR3: TGTGCCAGCAGCTTTGATTCCGGGACAGGGGAAGACGCTTTCTTT. It translates to CASSFDSGTGEDAFF.

Here the CDR3 DNA reads TGTGCCAGCAGCCTGACAGCGGGACTGAATGAGCAGTTCTTC. Its translation: CASSLTAGLNEQFF. J is TRBJ2-1 and V is TRBV7-2; 7 nucleotides agree with TRBD2. The CDR3 sequence is 14 residues long. The ends lost 5 bases at V and 7 bases at J; junction bases unmatched: 8. CDR1 and CDR2 (germline): SGHTA, FQGNSA.

The rearrangement uses TRBV10-1 and TRBJ2-5, with 8 bases matching TRBD1. CDR1 is WNHNN, CDR2 SYGVQD, per germline (reference sequence). The CDR3 has 13 residues. Losses at the gene ends were 6 bases for V and 2 bases for J; bases not matched to a gene: 2. CDR3 region: CASRRTGQETQYF. DNA of the CDR3: TGCGCCAGCAGGAGGACAGGGCAAGAGACCCAGTACTTC.

This sequence joins TRBV19 and TRBJ1-1, with 8 bases that match TRBD1. Germline values: CDR1 LNHDA, CDR2 SQIVND (reference sequence). This CDR3 region has 13 residues. The ends lost 3 bases at V and 6 bases at J; junction bases unmatched: 3. The CDR3 nucleotides read TGTGCCAGTAGTATTGACAGGGGCTCTGAAGCTTTCTTT. Translated: CASSIDRGSEAFF.

In this sample, this clone turned up once. This chain connects TRBV6-1 to TRBJ1-2; D is perhaps TRBD1 (6 bases). This CDR3 is built from 13 residues. Trimming removed 4 bases from V and 2 bases from J, with 8 bases in between. Looked up from germline, CDR1 is MNHNS and CDR2 is SASEGT. The CDR3 nucleotides read TGTGCCAGCAGTGGGACAGAGAACTATGGCTACACCTTC. Translation gives CASSGTENYGYTF.